This T cell receptor (beta chain) was identified in a study of post-analysis software for immune sequencing data. Findings of the study overall: Compared against controls, patients with multiple sclerosis displayed significantly lower normalized Chao1 diversity. Five TRBV segments occurring more often in patients than controls included TRBV5-6, TRBV5-1 and TRBV20-1. Samples sharing a preparation batch grouped tightly together when assessed by F measure.

V was trimmed by 4 bases and J by 1 base, leaving 11 bases between them. Germline-derived CDR1 and CDR2 are SQVTM and ANQGSEA. This CDR3 region has 14 residues. Incorporated into the TCR beta cDNA libraries were unique molecular identifiers, which served to reduce PCR and sequencing biases. TCRdb called the PCR reads again in MiXCR, with one record for every CDR3 protein. The sample includes approximately 460,000 distinct CDR3 sequences, around 40% of them seen just once. This clonotype has only a few counts. Its antigen is as yet unknown. The TCR originated in a girl aged 5-17 years with multiple sclerosis. Sequencing was performed on blood. The chain has TRBV29-1 and TRBJ2-1, with D possibly TRBD1 on 5 matching bases. CDR3 in DNA: TGCAGCGTTGCACAGGTCTATTCCTACAATGAGCAGTTCTTC. This translates into CSVAQVYSYNEQFF.